This is a list of T cell receptor beta chains from one sample in a study of blood T cell repertoires in COVID-19. Sequenced by immunoSEQ multiplex PCR; TCRdb stores in-frame clones only, minus some. The sample carries tens of thousands of clones, around 90% recorded once. The specimen sequenced was peripheral blood. The source is a human donor with acute or convalescent COVID-19. The donor label of this sample is uncertain. Each CDR3 is given with its conserved first and last residue. D genes are given only for firm matches. Not all rows give a size; the values are once, few, many and, for expanded clones, a class.

clone_size: -
d_call: TRBD1
v_call: TRBV9
j_call: TRBJ2-2
cdr3_aa: CASSVASRGTGELFF
cdr3_nt: TGTGCCAGCAGCGTAGCCAGCAGGGGGACCGGGGAGCTGTTTTTT

clone_size: -
d_call: TRBD2
v_call: TRBV10-1
j_call: TRBJ2-3
cdr3_aa: CASSLTGTSGTDTQYF
cdr3_nt: TGCGCCAGCAGTTTAACCGGGACTAGCGGCACAGATACGCAGTATTTT

clone_size: -
d_call: -
v_call: TRBV10-2
j_call: TRBJ1-1
cdr3_aa: CASSGGLRSSMNTEAFF
cdr3_nt: TGCGCCAGCAGTGGGGGGCTCCGTTCCAGTATGAACACTGAAGCTTTCTTT

clone_size: -
d_call: -
v_call: TRBV28
j_call: TRBJ2-4
cdr3_aa: CASRRERLKNIQYF
cdr3_nt: TGTGCCAGCAGAAGAGAGCGACTTAAAAACATTCAGTACTTC

clone_size: -
d_call: -
v_call: TRBV7-9
j_call: TRBJ2-2
cdr3_aa: CASSFLRGSSSGELFF
cdr3_nt: TGTGCCAGCAGCTTTTTAAGGGGGAGCTCTTCCGGGGAGCTGTTTTTT

clone_size: -
d_call: -
v_call: TRBV7-9
j_call: TRBJ2-2
cdr3_aa: CASSSNRHSNTGELFF
cdr3_nt: TGTGCCAGCAGCTCTAATCGTCACTCGAACACCGGGGAGCTGTTTTTT

clone_size: -
d_call: TRBD1
v_call: TRBV2
j_call: TRBJ1-1
cdr3_aa: CASSERTGNTEAFF
cdr3_nt: TGTGCCAGCAGTGAAAGGACAGGCAACACTGAAGCTTTCTTT

clone_size: -
d_call: -
v_call: TRBV19
j_call: TRBJ2-5
cdr3_aa: CASSRTGTETQYF
cdr3_nt: TGTGCCAGTAGTAGAACAGGGACAGAGACCCAGTACTTC

clone_size: -
d_call: -
v_call: TRBV19
j_call: TRBJ2-3
cdr3_aa: CASSTSRRLAIPDTQYF
cdr3_nt: TGTGCCAGTAGTACCAGCCGGCGGCTAGCAATCCCAGATACGCAGTATTTT

clone_size: -
d_call: TRBD2
v_call: TRBV6-6
j_call: TRBJ2-3
cdr3_aa: CASSYPSGTSDTQYF
cdr3_nt: TGTGCCAGCAGTTACCCTAGCGGGACCTCAGATACGCAGTATTTT

clone_size: -
d_call: TRBD1
v_call: TRBV7-9
j_call: TRBJ2-3
cdr3_aa: CASSLDRATDTQYF
cdr3_nt: TGTGCCAGCAGCTTGGACAGGGCCACAGATACGCAGTATTTT

clone_size: few
d_call: TRBD1
v_call: TRBV9
j_call: TRBJ1-4
cdr3_aa: CASSSGLGQGPNEKLFF
cdr3_nt: TGTGCCAGCAGCTCAGGGCTGGGACAGGGCCCGAATGAAAAACTGTTTTTT

clone_size: -
d_call: TRBD1
v_call: TRBV7-9
j_call: TRBJ2-4
cdr3_aa: CASSLAGTGGLLSKNIQYF
cdr3_nt: TGTGCCAGCAGCTTAGCCGGGACAGGGGGTCTTCTCTCCAAAAACATTCAGTACTTC

clone_size: -
d_call: TRBD2
v_call: TRBV7-7
j_call: TRBJ2-2
cdr3_aa: CASSPIAGGNTGELFF
cdr3_nt: TGTGCCAGCAGCCCGATAGCGGGGGGGAACACCGGGGAGCTGTTTTTT